This T cell receptor (beta chain) emerged from a study of CD8 T cells in Susac syndrome. With random hexamers, about 0.45 to 1 ug RNA was reverse transcribed. A multiplex approach, immunoSEQ multiplex PCR, amplified TCR beta CDR3 across 54 Vbeta and 13 Jbeta. TCRdb fed the immunoSEQ multiplex PCR reads into MiXCR, producing one record per CDR3 protein. The profile shows 130,000 or so distinct CDR3 sequences, around 86% of them singletons. Per the germline V gene, CDR1 is MNHEY and CDR2 is SMNVEV (reference sequence). V dropped 9 bases and J dropped 1; count of bases not matched to a gene: 5. CDR3 length: 14 amino acids. Sequencing of TCR beta covered CD8+ and CD4+ T cells obtained from blood.

Sequenced sample: CD8+ T cells from PBMCs. The chain combines TRBV27 with TRBJ1-4; 7 nucleotides line up with TRBD1. This receptor was taken from a human donor with multiple sclerosis. CDR3 nucleotide sequence: TGTGCCAGTCATAGACAGGGAACTAATGAAAAACTGTTTTTT. Its translation: CASHRQGTNEKLFF.